This T cell receptor beta chain was identified during a study of T cells in tuberculosis. There are a few counts of this clone. Its cognate antigen is unknown. Germline V gene lookup returns CDR1 WNHNN and CDR2 SYGVQD (reference sequence). Trimming shortened V by 2 bases and J by 7 bases, and 11 bases separated the two germline ends. The CDR3 loop spans 13 amino acids. Sequencing used immunoSEQ multiplex PCR; TCRdb keeps in-frame clones, though not all of them. The sample has 26,000 or so clones, around 90% seen once. Adolescents were screened for latent TB by skin test and IGRA. Study-wide findings and caveats: A GMM-specific repertoire classifier reached approximately 84% accuracy, AUROC 0.90. Samples were chosen by availability of cryopreserved specimens.

The chain joins TRBV10-1 to TRBJ2-5; D not certain. The sample comprised PBMCs. The receptor was isolated from a donor aged 5 to 30 with latent tuberculosis or without tuberculosis infection. As DNA, the CDR3 is TGCGCCAGCAGTGAGCTTGCCTTCGGGACCCAGTACTTC. This gives the protein CASSELAFGTQYF.